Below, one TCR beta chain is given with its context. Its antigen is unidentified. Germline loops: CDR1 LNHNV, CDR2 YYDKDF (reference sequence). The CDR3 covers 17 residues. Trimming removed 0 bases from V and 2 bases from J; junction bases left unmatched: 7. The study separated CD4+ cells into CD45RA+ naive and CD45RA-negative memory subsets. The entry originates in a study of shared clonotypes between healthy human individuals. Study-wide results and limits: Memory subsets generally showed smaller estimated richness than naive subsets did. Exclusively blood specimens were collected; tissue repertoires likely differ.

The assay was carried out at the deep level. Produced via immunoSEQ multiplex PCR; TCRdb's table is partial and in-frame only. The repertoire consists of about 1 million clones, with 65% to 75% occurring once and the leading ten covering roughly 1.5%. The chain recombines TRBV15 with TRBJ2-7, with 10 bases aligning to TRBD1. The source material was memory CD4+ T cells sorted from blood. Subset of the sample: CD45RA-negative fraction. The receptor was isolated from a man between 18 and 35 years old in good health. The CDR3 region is CATSRDPDRGTPYEQYF. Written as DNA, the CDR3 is TGTGCCACCAGCAGAGATCCGGACAGGGGGACTCCCTACGAGCAGTACTTC.